This TCR beta chain was recovered during a study of human versus mouse CDR3 diversity and MHC coevolution. Regarding the study as a whole: Humans had the largest estimated TCR beta repertoire, about 1.5 million clonotypes. About 6 MHC II alleles selected the human T cells.

Produced via immunoSEQ multiplex PCR; TCRdb's table is partial and in-frame only. The sample contains about 81,000 clones, just under 95% of which appear only once. This CDR3 has 16 residues. CDR1 and CDR2 from the germline V gene are SGHTA and FQGNSA. V shed 6 bases and J 4 bases; nucleotides not matched to a gene: 13. In the case of this clone: Antigen unknown.

The receptor was derived from a person between 25 and 69 years old in good health. This sequence joins TRBV7-2 and TRBJ1-2; 8 bases agree with TRBD1. Sequenced: naive CD4+ T cells from blood. Subset given: CD45RO-negative CD62L-positive naive CD4 T cells. CDR3 nucleotides: TGTGCCAGCAGGTCTAATTGGGACAGGCCGAGCTATGGCTACACCTTC. Its translation is CASRSNWDRPSYGYTF.